What follows is one TCR beta chain and its context. This specimen comes from a study of blood T cell repertoires in COVID-19. On the study more broadly: T cells, B-cell-depleted T cells, or PBMCs supplied cDNA or gDNA.

The CDR3 spans 12 residues. After removal of 11 bases from V and 4 bases from J, the junction contained 4 bases not matched to a gene. Germline CDR1 and CDR2: WNHNN and SYGVQD (reference sequence). In the source study's methods: Reference gene primer amplification gave nucleated cell count estimates. Only in-frame clones appear in the TCRdb table, and some are missing; sequencing was by immunoSEQ multiplex PCR. V and J calls and clone size are as listed in that table; D and trimming were resolved from the DNA. The table records tens of thousands of clones, around 90% of them present only once. This TCR was recovered from a woman aged 55-70 years with active COVID-19. The chain couples TRBV10-1 to TRBJ1-4; 7 bases match TRBD1. The sequencing input was peripheral blood. Here the CDR3 reads CAGTGDNEKLFF. CDR3 nucleotides: TGCGCCGGAACAGGGGATAATGAAAAACTGTTTTTT.